The clone carrying this T cell receptor beta chain has more than one count but fewer than ten. What it binds is not known. The data are from a study of cytomegalovirus exposure and HLA in healthy donors. The CDR3 has 14 residues. The germline V gene encodes CDR1 SEHNR and CDR2 FQNEAQ (reference sequence). Trimming took 2 bases from V and 0 from J, leaving 5 bases between them. Study-level results: It was reportedly the case that the classifier diagnosed cytomegalovirus status with high specificity and sensitivity.

PCR primers comprised 60 Vbeta and 13 Jbeta primers. Some clones are missing from TCRdb's copy, which holds only in-frame ones; the method was immunoSEQ multiplex PCR. The profile covers some 82,000 clones, with roughly 80% appearing a single time and roughly 2.3% taken by the ten largest. This chain connects TRBV7-9 to TRBJ1-3; D gene ambiguous. Sequencing was done on a sample of PBMCs. This TCR was sampled from a woman in her 50s in good health and CMV-seronegative. Here the CDR3 reads CASSLSISGNTIYF. CDR3 coding DNA: TGTGCCAGCAGCTTAAGCATCTCTGGAAACACCATATATTTT. The variable domain in full, completed from reference TRBV7-9 and TRBJ1-3, reads DTGVSQNPRHKITKRGQNVTFRCDPISEHNRLYWYRQTLGQGPEFLTYFQNEAQLEKSRLLSDRFSAERPKGSFSTLEIQRTEQGDSAMYLCASSLSISGNTIYFGEGSWLTVV.